These 19 T cell receptor beta chains share one sample of origin, sequenced in a study of T cell changes during pregnancy in multiple sclerosis. The protocol was immunoSEQ multiplex PCR, while the TCRdb copy is restricted to in-frame clones and leaves out a portion. The sample lists 35,000 to 45,000 clones, roughly 93% occurring once. This specimen consisted of CD4+ T cells from peripheral blood mononuclear cells, obtained in the first trimester of pregnancy. These receptors were taken from a female donor with multiple sclerosis, enrolled in a pregnancy study.

This clone was observed once. The V gene is TRBV5-1, the J gene TRBJ2-7, with D tentatively TRBD2 (6 bases). The CDR3 has 13 amino acids. CDR1 SGHRS and CDR2 YFSETQ come from the germline V gene. V was pared by 4 bases and J by 6 bases, with 14 bases between. The DNA for the CDR3 is TGCGCCAGCAGCCCCGCCGCGGGGACCGAGCAGTACTTC. Translation: CASSPAAGTEQYF.

This chain links TRBV18 with TRBJ1-1; possibly TRBD1 for D (5 bases). The CDR3 runs 16 residues. Germline assignment: CDR1 KGHSH and CDR2 LQKENI. V lost 3 bases, J lost 5 bases, and 19 bases lay in between. The CDR3 DNA reads TGTGCCAGCTCACCGGGTGGGGCCAAGACGAGAACTGAAGCTTTCTTT. As protein: CASSPGGAKTRTEAFF.

The chain employs TRBV7-7 and TRBJ2-1; 12 bases are a match to TRBD2. Germline trimming cut 1 base from V and 7 bases from J; bases unmatched to any gene: 2. Germline values: CDR1 SSHAT, CDR2 FNYEAQ (reference sequence). The CDR3 runs to 15 residues. In DNA, the CDR3 is TGTGCCAGCAGCTTAGGGACTAGCGGGGCAAATGAGCAGTTCTTC. It encodes CASSLGTSGANEQFF.

This chain connects TRBV14 to TRBJ2-3, with TRBD2 matching 8 bases. In germline, CDR1 is SGHDN, CDR2 FVKESK. The CDR3 has 18 residues. The trim removed 4 bases at V and 2 bases at J, leaving 14 bases unmatched. DNA for the CDR3: TGTGCCAGCAGCCTCCGGGGGGGTGCTTCTATTGACACAGATACGCAGTATTTT. Translation: CASSLRGGASIDTDTQYF.

The V and J genes are TRBV5-1 and TRBJ2-7, with D perhaps TRBD1 (6 bases). Germline CDR1 reads SGHRS; CDR2 reads YFSETQ. Trimming removed 4 bases at V and 6 bases at J, with 17 bases between. The CDR3 has 14 residues. This chain's CDR3 is CASSLQGQGSEQYF. CDR3 in DNA: TGCGCCAGCAGCCTCCAGGGACAAGGGAGCGAGCAGTACTTC.

This rearrangement joins TRBV28 to TRBJ1-3; weak D call: TRBD1 (5 bases). CDR1 MDHEN and CDR2 SYDVKM come from the germline V gene. V shed 5 bases and J shed 9 bases, with 8 bases lying between them. The CDR3 has 11 amino acids. The CDR3 loop reads CASSRTRTIYF. Written as DNA, the CDR3 is TGTGCCAGCAGTCGGACACGCACCATATATTTT. Full variable domain (outside the CDR3, taken from reference TRBV28 and TRBJ1-3): DVKVTQSSRYLVKRTGEKVFLECVQDMDHENMFWYRQDPGLGLRLIYFSYDVKMKEKGDIPEGYSVSREKKERFSLILESASTNQTSMYLCASSRTRTIYFGEGSWLTVV.

This clone showed up just a few times. V usage is TRBV6-6 and J usage is TRBJ1-1; D possibly corresponds to TRBD1 (5 bases). The V end was cut by 0 bases, the J end by 3 bases, with 8 bases between. In germline, CDR1 is MNHNY, CDR2 SVGAGI (reference sequence). The CDR3 consists of 14 residues. DNA of the CDR3: TGTGCCAGCAGTTACTCCCCCAGGGACACTGAAGCTTTCTTT. Translated: CASSYSPRDTEAFF.

The chain combines TRBV5-5 with TRBJ1-1; 9 bases map to TRBD1. The germline V gene has CDR1 SGHKS and CDR2 YYEKEE (reference sequence). V was clipped by 4 bases and J by 4 bases; unmatched bases: 2. The CDR3 is 13 residues long. Here the CDR3 DNA reads TGTGCCAGCAGCCCGGACAGGGGCACTGAAGCTTTCTTT. This codes for CASSPDRGTEAFF.

The chain employs TRBV15 and TRBJ1-4; D gene ambiguous. Looked up from germline, CDR1 is LNHNV and CDR2 is YYDKDF (reference sequence). V gave up 9 bases and J gave up 6 bases, with 17 bases separating them. The CDR3 length is 14 residues. Here the CDR3 reads CATLGSTRHEKLFF. CDR3 DNA sequence: TGTGCCACGTTGGGGTCTACTAGGCATGAAAAACTGTTTTTT.

The chain carries TRBV2 and TRBJ1-5; tentatively, D is TRBD1 (6 bases). Trimming took 6 bases from V and 7 from J, leaving 16 bases between them. The CDR3 sequence is 14 residues long. Germline V gene data show CDR1 as SNHLY and CDR2 as FYNNEI. CDR3 in DNA: TGTGCCAGCAGCGCGACAGGAGGTAGGCAGCCCCAGCATTTT. It yields the protein CASSATGGRQPQHF.

V is TRBV6-6 and J is TRBJ2-7, with D tentatively TRBD1 (6 bases). The CDR3 is made up of 13 amino acids. CDR1 and CDR2 (germline): MNHNY, SVGAGI (reference sequence). Trimming took 10 bases from V and 5 from J, leaving 18 bases between them. The CDR3 reads CATRTVFADEQYF. CDR3 bases: TGTGCCACTCGGACAGTCTTCGCGGACGAGCAGTACTTC.

Turning to this clone: A read error may produce the germline difference seen at one junction end. For the CDR3, the DNA is TGTGCCAGCACCTTACTAGCGGGAGACAATGAGCAGTTCTTC. Translation: CASTLLAGDNEQFF. V usage is TRBV7-3 and J usage is TRBJ2-1, with 11 positions matching TRBD2. Germline V CDR1 and CDR2: SGHTA, FQGTGA. This CDR3 is 14 amino acids long.

The chain carries TRBV10-1 and TRBJ2-5; a weak D match, TRBD2 (5 bases). Per germline, CDR1 WNHNN and CDR2 SYGVQD (reference sequence). The CDR3 has 13 amino acids. Trimming removed 5 bases at V and 7 bases at J, with 14 bases between. DNA of the CDR3: TGCGCCAGCAGTAGCGGACTGGCGGGGACCCAGTACTTC. This translates into CASSSGLAGTQYF.

V is TRBV7-3 and J is TRBJ1-3; D is undetermined. The germline gives CDR1 SGHTA, CDR2 FQGTGA. This CDR3 region has 13 residues. Between the trimmed V and J ends, which lost 4 bases and 1 base, there was a span of 5 bases. CDR3 loop: CASSSGSGNTIYF. DNA of the CDR3: TGTGCCAGCAGCTCAGGATCTGGAAACACCATATATTTT.

The rearrangement uses TRBV5-1 and TRBJ2-5; TRBD2 aligns across 11 bases. CDR1 and CDR2 (germline): SGHRS, YFSETQ. This CDR3 spans 17 amino acids. J was trimmed by 7 bases and V by 2 bases; bases with no gene match: 13. The CDR3 spells CASSFLGLAAGGATQYF. CDR3 DNA sequence: TGCGCCAGCAGCTTCCTGGGACTAGCGGCCGGTGGGGCGACCCAGTACTTC.

V is TRBV9 and J is TRBJ2-1; 9 bases align to TRBD1. Germline V gene data show CDR1 as SGDLS and CDR2 as YYNGEE. The CDR3 sequence is 16 residues long. J was trimmed by 4 bases and V by 0 bases; bases with no gene match: 5. The CDR3 reads CASSVASGQGYNEQFF. CDR3 in DNA: TGTGCCAGCAGCGTAGCTTCAGGACAGGGGTACAATGAGCAGTTCTTC.

V gene TRBV14 combines with J gene TRBJ1-4; a weak D match, TRBD1 (5 bases). CDR1 and CDR2 from the germline V gene are SGHDN and FVKESK. The V end lost 4 bases, the J end lost 8 bases, and 17 bases lay between the germline ends. This CDR3 region has 15 residues. CDR3 in amino acids: CASSLTAGGTEKLFF. As DNA, the CDR3 is TGTGCCAGCAGCCTGACGGCGGGGGGGACGGAAAAACTGTTTTTT.

The chain recombines TRBV18 with TRBJ2-5; 11 nucleotides agree with TRBD1. CDR1 KGHSH and CDR2 LQKENI come from the germline V gene. CDR3 length: 15 residues. The ends lost 3 bases at V and 2 bases at J; junction bases unmatched: 2. The CDR3 nucleotides are TGTGCCAGCTCACCCTGGGACAGGGGGCAAGAGACCCAGTACTTC. Its protein is CASSPWDRGQETQYF.

The chain is built from TRBV21-1 and TRBJ2-7; no check of the table's D call, TRBD2, against the DNA was made. TRBV21-1 is a pseudogene locus. The CDR3 totals 16 residues. CDR3 amino acids: CASSKREGKGCYEQYF. The CDR3 region has the DNA TGTGCCAGCAGCAAGAGGGAGGGCAAGGGGTGCTACGAGCAGTACTTC.